These 31 T cell receptor beta chains originate from one sample sequenced in a study of blood T cell repertoires in COVID-19 (dated by TCRdb to 2020 to 2022). The library was built by means of the immunoSEQ multiplex PCR assay. The clones in this table, taken by TCRdb from immuneACCESS, are in-frame only. Not every clone is retained; where verified, under half of the shortfall comes from an unresolved V gene, and the cause of the rest is unknown. A total of roughly 140,000 clones appear in this sample, around 84% of them only once. The ten largest clones represent approximately 7.1% of the sample. Sequenced input: peripheral blood. Receptor source: a woman between 50 and 59 years old in a cohort sampled during active or convalescent COVID-19.

The chain joins TRBV3-1 (or the pseudogene TRBV3-2) to TRBJ2-7; 7 bases are a match to TRBD1. Germline values: CDR1 LGHDT, CDR2 YNNKEL (reference sequence). The CDR3 extends over 16 amino acids. The ends lost 4 bases at V and 4 bases at J; junction bases unmatched: 13. The chain's CDR3 is CASSPGTDISLYEQYF. For the CDR3, the DNA is TGTGCCAGCAGCCCAGGGACAGACATTTCGTTATACGAGCAGTACTTC.

V and J are TRBV5-4 and TRBJ2-7; 10 nucleotides line up with TRBD1. CDR3 length: 15 amino acids. CDR1 is SGHNT and CDR2 is YYREEE in the germline V gene (reference sequence). With 3 bases clipped from V and 3 bases from J, the junction kept 6 bases outside the gene matches. CDR3 sequence: CASSWGQGQVYEQYF. The CDR3 region has the DNA TGTGCCAGCAGCTGGGGACAGGGGCAGGTCTACGAGCAGTACTTC.

The chain is built from TRBV5-4 and TRBJ1-6; tentative D call: TRBD1 (5 bases). The germline V gene encodes CDR1 SGHNT and CDR2 YYREEE (reference sequence). The V gene lost 5 bases and the J gene lost 10 bases, with 16 bases spanning the gap. The CDR3 contains 14 residues. For the CDR3, the DNA is TGTGCCAGCAGTTTTCAGGGCGAATGGTCACCCCTCCACTTT. This gives the protein CASSFQGEWSPLHF.

The CDR3 loop is CASSYSGGPYEQYF. CDR3 coding DNA: TGTGCCAGCAGTTATAGCGGGGGACCCTACGAGCAGTACTTC. The chain recombines TRBV6-2 or TRBV6-3 with TRBJ2-7; 9 nucleotides match TRBD2. Germline V CDR1 and CDR2: MNHEY, SVGEGT. The CDR3 runs 14 residues. The junction had 2 bases not matched to a gene; V was cut back by 3 bases and J by 2 bases.

This chain links TRBV21-1 with TRBJ1-3; the D call of TRBD1 is as the table states it, not checked on the DNA. TRBV21-1 is marked as a pseudogene. This CDR3 spans 17 amino acids. Here the CDR3 DNA reads TGTGCCAGCAGCAAAGCCTCGGACAGGGGAATTGGAAACACCATATATTTT. Amino acids: CASSKASDRGIGNTIYF.

The chain has TRBV4-1 and TRBJ2-7; D may be TRBD2 (6 bases). Germline V gene lookup returns CDR1 MGHRA and CDR2 YSYEKL. Trimming took off 1 base at V and 6 bases at J, with 16 bases between the two ends. CDR3 length: 15 residues. CDR3: CASSQGGLGGFEQYF. In DNA form, the CDR3 reads TGCGCCAGCAGCCAAGGGGGTCTCGGGGGATTCGAGCAGTACTTC.

This clone occurred once. The chain uses TRBV4-1 and TRBJ2-7, with a tentative D call TRBD1 (6 bases). The CDR3 is made up of 16 amino acids. Germline V lookup: CDR1 MGHRA, CDR2 YSYEKL. Trimming took 3 bases from V and 2 from J, leaving 17 bases between them. The CDR3 sequence is CASSQAGRTETYEQYF. CDR3 nucleotides: TGCGCCAGCAGCCAGGCGGGCCGGACAGAGACCTACGAGCAGTACTTC.

The chain employs TRBV7-9 and TRBJ1-1; D may be TRBD1 (6 bases). Germline V lookup: CDR1 SEHNR, CDR2 FQNEAQ (reference sequence). The V end was cut by 1 base, the J end by 10 bases, with 16 bases between. CDR3 length: 14 amino acids. The CDR3, as DNA: TGTGCCAGCAGCTTAGGCGCAGGGGAGCAGCCAGCTTTCTTT. Translating it yields CASSLGAGEQPAFF.

This rearrangement joins TRBV7-3 to TRBJ2-3, with 8 bases lining up with TRBD2. Germline-derived CDR1 and CDR2 are SGHTA and FQGTGA. Unmatched junction bases numbered 6, after V lost 0 bases and J lost 4 bases. The CDR3 runs to 16 residues. For the CDR3, the DNA is TGTGCCAGCAGCTTAACTCATGGACTAGCCGCAGATACGCAGTATTTT. Translating gives CASSLTHGLAADTQYF. Full variable domain (outside the CDR3, taken from reference TRBV7-3 and TRBJ2-3): GAGVSQTPSNKVTEKGKYVELRCDPISGHTALYWYRQSLGQGPEFLIYFQGTGAADDSGLPNDRFFAVRPEGSVSTLKIQRTERGDSAVYLCASSLTHGLAADTQYFGPGTRLTVL.

V usage is TRBV19 and J usage is TRBJ1-1, with D unclear. V shed 7 bases and J shed 7 bases, with 22 bases lying between them. The CDR3 extends over 15 amino acids. Germline CDR1 LNHDA, CDR2 SQIVND (reference sequence). The CDR3 spells CASTPTPATYYEAFF. Written as DNA, the CDR3 is TGTGCCAGTACCCCTACCCCAGCGACTTACTATGAAGCTTTCTTT.

This sequence joins TRBV11-2 and TRBJ2-3; D unclear. Germline-derived CDR1 and CDR2 are SGHAT and FQNNGV. This CDR3 spans 13 amino acids. The ends were cut back, 4 bases at V and 5 bases at J, with 10 bases in the middle. The CDR3 is CASSSGLGDTQYF. CDR3 nucleotides: TGTGCCAGCAGCTCAGGATTGGGAGATACGCAGTATTTT.

This chain joins TRBV4-1 and TRBJ2-3, with 7 bases that match TRBD2. J gave up 2 bases and V 0 bases, and 14 bases lay outside the gene matches. The V gene's germline CDR1 is MGHRA and CDR2 YSYEKL. The length of the CDR3 is 19 residues. CDR3 DNA sequence: TGCGCCAGCAGCCAAGAGAGGGGAGCTAGCGGCGTTAACACAGATACGCAGTATTTT. This gives the protein CASSQERGASGVNTDTQYF.

The CDR3 sequence: CASSQDPDPGAGGISYNEQFF. CDR3 DNA: TGCGCCAGCAGCCAAGATCCCGACCCAGGAGCGGGGGGTATCTCCTACAATGAGCAGTTCTTC. V is TRBV4-1 and J is TRBJ2-1; 9 bases fit TRBD2. Germline-derived CDR1 and CDR2 are MGHRA and YSYEKL. V was clipped by 0 bases and J by 0 bases; unmatched bases: 15. The CDR3 extends over 21 amino acids.

The V call is TRBV24-1, the J call TRBJ2-5, with D uncertain. The CDR3 contains 10 residues. Trimming removed 9 bases from V and 4 bases from J, with 5 bases in between. Germline values: CDR1 KGHDR, CDR2 SFDVKD. CDR3 residues: CATRLETQYF. The CDR3 nucleotides read TGTGCCACCCGACTAGAGACCCAGTACTTC.

The J gene is TRBJ2-3, the V gene TRBV2; D may be TRBD1 (5 bases). CDR3 length: 13 amino acids. In germline, CDR1 is SNHLY, CDR2 FYNNEI. The V end was cut by 4 bases, the J end by 7 bases, with 12 bases between. This CDR3 reads CASSAPRVHTQYF. The DNA of the CDR3 is TGTGCCAGCAGTGCGCCCAGGGTGCATACGCAGTATTTT. The whole variable domain, filled in from reference TRBV2 and TRBJ2-3, reads EPEVTQTPSHQVTQMGQEVILRCVPISNHLYFYWYRQILGQKVEFLVSFYNNEISEKSEIFDDQFSVERPDGSNFTLKIRSTKLEDSAMYFCASSAPRVHTQYFGPGTRLTVL.

V gene TRBV9 combines with J gene TRBJ1-4; 8 bases are shared with TRBD1. Per germline, CDR1 SGDLS and CDR2 YYNGEE. This CDR3 is built from 14 residues. V dropped 4 bases and J dropped 3; count of bases not matched to a gene: 2. The CDR3 coding sequence is TGTGCCAGCAGCACGACAGGGGCTAATGAAAAACTGTTTTTT. Protein sequence: CASSTTGANEKLFF.

The rearrangement uses TRBV10-1 and TRBJ2-4, with a tentative D call TRBD2 (5 bases). V was cut by 0 bases and J by 3 bases, with 9 bases left in between. CDR1 and CDR2 from the germline V gene are WNHNN and SYGVQD (reference sequence). The CDR3 length is 15 residues. CDR3 in amino acids: CASSESRGFKNIQYF. The CDR3 coding sequence is TGCGCCAGCAGTGAGTCTCGGGGATTCAAAAACATTCAGTACTTC.

The V and J genes are TRBV19 and TRBJ1-1; D gene ambiguous. In germline, CDR1 is LNHDA, CDR2 SQIVND (reference sequence). Between the trimmed V and J ends, which lost 9 bases and 5 bases, there was a span of 22 bases. The CDR3 spans 15 residues. The CDR3 spells CARRAGLPRRTEAFF. The CDR3 DNA sequence: TGTGCCAGGAGAGCCGGGCTCCCCCGGAGGACTGAAGCTTTCTTT.

This chain joins TRBV5-5 and TRBJ1-6; TRBD1 matches at 7 bases. Germline CDR1 and CDR2: SGHKS and YYEKEE (reference sequence). The CDR3 is 16 residues long. With 4 bases clipped from V and 2 bases from J, the junction kept 6 bases outside the gene matches. CDR3 in DNA: TGTGCCAGCAGCCTGACAGGGTACGCCTATAATTCACCCCTCCACTTT. Translated, it gives CASSLTGYAYNSPLHF.

The chain joins TRBV12-3 or TRBV12-4 to TRBJ1-5, with no clear D. The CDR3 contains 13 residues. Trimming pared 3 bases from V and 2 bases from J, leaving 5 bases between. CDR3 in DNA: TGTGCCAGCAGTTTGTTAGGCAATCAGCCCCAGCATTTT. Protein: CASSLLGNQPQHF.

This clone was seen a handful of times. This chain joins TRBV7-9 and TRBJ1-2; 7 bases fit TRBD1. The CDR3 length is 15 residues. Trimming at V came to 1 base and at J to 4 bases, leaving 6 bases not matched to a gene. The germline gives CDR1 SEHNR, CDR2 FQNEAQ (reference sequence). CDR3 protein: CASSLETGRFYGYTF. Written as DNA, the CDR3 is TGTGCCAGCAGCTTAGAGACAGGGAGGTTCTATGGCTACACCTTC.

The rearrangement links TRBV19 to TRBJ1-1; TRBD1 might be the D (5 bases). The CDR3 is 18 residues long. Trimming left V 3 bases short and J 1 base short, with 21 bases between. The germline V gene encodes CDR1 LNHDA and CDR2 SQIVND (reference sequence). CDR3 protein: CASSIQPGQGRWNTEAFF. As DNA, the CDR3 is TGTGCCAGTAGTATCCAACCCGGGCAGGGAAGATGGAACACTGAAGCTTTCTTT. The full variable domain, its missing parts supplied by reference TRBV19 and TRBJ1-1, is DGGITQSPKYLFRKEGQNVTLSCEQNLNHDAMYWYRQDPGQGLRLIYYSQIVNDFQKGDIAEGYSVSREKKESFPLTVTSAQKNPTAFYLCASSIQPGQGRWNTEAFFGQGTRLTVV.

The chain combines TRBV12-5 with TRBJ2-7, with D unclear. CDR3 size: 14 residues. Looked up from germline, CDR1 is LGHNT and CDR2 is FRNRAP. With 1 base removed from V and 3 bases from J, the gap between germline ends came to 10 bases. CDR3 in DNA: TGTGCTAGTGGTTTGGGCCCGACTGACTACGAGCAGTACTTC. It is translated as CASGLGPTDYEQYF.

This chain connects TRBV24-1 to TRBJ2-7, with 7 nucleotides matching TRBD1. With V trimmed by 8 bases and J by 0 bases, 3 bases remained unmatched. In germline, CDR1 is KGHDR, CDR2 SFDVKD. The CDR3 is 13 amino acids. CDR3 nucleotide sequence: TGTGCCACCACCCGGGACAGCTCCTACGAGCAGTACTTC. Protein product: CATTRDSSYEQYF.

This clone came up once. This sequence joins TRBV7-9 and TRBJ2-3; 9 bases line up with TRBD2. J lost 4 bases, V lost 1 base, and 9 bases had no gene match. CDR3 length: 17 residues. CDR1 is SEHNR, CDR2 FQNEAQ, per germline (reference sequence). The CDR3 is CASSLEGRGGAADTQYF. CDR3 coding DNA: TGTGCCAGCAGCTTAGAGGGGCGCGGGGGGGCCGCAGATACGCAGTATTTT.

The chain is built from TRBV4-1 and TRBJ1-5; D ambiguous. The CDR3 loop spans 17 amino acids. Germline CDR1 reads MGHRA; CDR2 reads YSYEKL. V was clipped by 0 bases and J by 2 bases, with 14 bases between them. The CDR3 reads CASSQDGDKEGNQPQHF. The CDR3 nucleotides are TGCGCCAGCAGCCAAGACGGAGACAAGGAGGGCAATCAGCCCCAGCATTTT.

The CDR3 reads CASSWAGWTEAFF. CDR3 sequence (DNA): TGTGCCAGCAGTTGGGCGGGATGGACTGAAGCTTTCTTT. This rearrangement joins TRBV27 to TRBJ1-1; D ambiguous. Germline CDR1 reads MNHEY; CDR2 reads SMNVEV (reference sequence). CDR3 length equals 13 residues. Trimming shortened V by 4 bases and J by 5 bases, and 11 bases separated the two germline ends.

This clone was seen a single time. The V and J genes are TRBV2 and TRBJ2-7, with a possible D match to TRBD2 (6 bases). In germline, CDR1 is SNHLY, CDR2 FYNNEI. The CDR3 is 13 amino acids. Trimming pared 4 bases from V and 4 bases from J, leaving 11 bases between. CDR3 bases: TGTGCCAGCAGTGCCCCTAGCGAGTACGAGCAGTACTTC. This codes for CASSAPSEYEQYF.

The genes are TRBV7-9 and TRBJ2-7; TRBD1 matches 7 bases. The CDR3 runs 15 residues. Germline CDR1 is SEHNR and CDR2 is FQNEAQ (reference sequence). The trim removed 5 bases at V and 3 bases at J, leaving 10 bases unmatched. CDR3 DNA sequence: TGTGCCAGCAGCGACCGACAGGGCGGAAACTACGAGCAGTACTTC. Amino acid sequence: CASSDRQGGNYEQYF.

This chain connects TRBV20-1 to TRBJ2-1; D is ambiguous. Per germline, CDR1 DFQATT and CDR2 SNEGSKA (reference sequence). V was cut by 3 bases and J by 0 bases, with 9 bases left in between. CDR3 size: 14 residues. Here the CDR3 reads CSASPSRSYNEQFF. CDR3 bases: TGCAGTGCTAGTCCCTCCCGCTCCTACAATGAGCAGTTCTTC.

This rearrangement joins TRBV6-5 to TRBJ2-5; TRBD2 agrees at 7 bases. Germline trimming cut 0 bases from V and 2 bases from J; bases unmatched to any gene: 6. The germline CDR1 and CDR2 sequences are MNHEY and SVGAGI. There are 16 residues in the CDR3. DNA of the CDR3: TGTGCCAGCAGTTACTCGATTGGGGGAGGGCAAGAGACCCAGTACTTC. Protein product: CASSYSIGGGQETQYF.